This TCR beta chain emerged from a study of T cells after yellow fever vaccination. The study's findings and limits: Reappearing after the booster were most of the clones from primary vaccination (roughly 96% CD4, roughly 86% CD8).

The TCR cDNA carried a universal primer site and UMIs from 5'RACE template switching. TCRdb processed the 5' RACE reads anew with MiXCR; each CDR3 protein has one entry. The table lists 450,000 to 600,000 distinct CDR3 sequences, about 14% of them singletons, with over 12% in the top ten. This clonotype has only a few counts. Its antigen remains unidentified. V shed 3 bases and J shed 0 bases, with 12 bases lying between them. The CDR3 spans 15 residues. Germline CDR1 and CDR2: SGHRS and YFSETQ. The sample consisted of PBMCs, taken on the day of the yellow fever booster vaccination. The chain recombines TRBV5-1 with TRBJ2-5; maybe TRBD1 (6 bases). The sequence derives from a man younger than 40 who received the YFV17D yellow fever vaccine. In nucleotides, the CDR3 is TGCGCCAGCAGCTGGGCTGGGACACACCAAGAGACCCAGTACTTC. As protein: CASSWAGTHQETQYF.